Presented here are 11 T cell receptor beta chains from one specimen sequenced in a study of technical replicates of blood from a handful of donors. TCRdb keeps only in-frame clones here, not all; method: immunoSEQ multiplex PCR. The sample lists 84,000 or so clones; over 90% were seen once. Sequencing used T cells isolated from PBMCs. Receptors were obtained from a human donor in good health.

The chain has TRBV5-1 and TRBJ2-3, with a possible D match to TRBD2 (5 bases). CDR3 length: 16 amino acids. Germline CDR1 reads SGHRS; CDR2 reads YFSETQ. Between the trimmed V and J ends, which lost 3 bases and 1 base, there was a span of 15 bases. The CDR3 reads CASSSLTGIGTDTQYF. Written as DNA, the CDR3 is TGCGCCAGCAGCTCCCTGACCGGGATTGGCACAGATACGCAGTATTTT.

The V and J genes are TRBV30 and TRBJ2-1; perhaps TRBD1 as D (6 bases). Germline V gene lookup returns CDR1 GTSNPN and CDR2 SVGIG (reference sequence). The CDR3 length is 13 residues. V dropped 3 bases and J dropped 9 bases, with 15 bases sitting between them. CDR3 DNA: TGTGCCTGGAGCCCCACAGGGAGTCTTGAGCAGTTCTTC. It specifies CAWSPTGSLEQFF.

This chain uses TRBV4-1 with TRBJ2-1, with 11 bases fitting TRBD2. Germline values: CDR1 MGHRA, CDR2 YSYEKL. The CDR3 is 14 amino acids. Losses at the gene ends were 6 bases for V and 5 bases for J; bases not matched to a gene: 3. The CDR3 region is CASRLLAGDNEQFF. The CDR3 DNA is TGCGCCAGCAGATTACTAGCGGGGGACAATGAGCAGTTCTTC.

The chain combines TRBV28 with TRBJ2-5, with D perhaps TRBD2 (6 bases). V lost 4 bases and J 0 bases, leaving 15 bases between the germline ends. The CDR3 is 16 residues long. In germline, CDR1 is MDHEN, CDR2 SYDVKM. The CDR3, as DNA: TGTGCCAGCAGTTATTTAGTAGCGGAGAACCAAGAGACCCAGTACTTC. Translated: CASSYLVAENQETQYF.

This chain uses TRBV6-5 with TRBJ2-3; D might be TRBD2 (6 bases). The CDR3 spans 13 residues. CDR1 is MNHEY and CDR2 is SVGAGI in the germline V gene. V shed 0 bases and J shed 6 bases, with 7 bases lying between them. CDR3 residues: CASSYSRGDTQYF. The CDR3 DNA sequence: TGTGCCAGCAGTTACTCTCGGGGGGATACGCAGTATTTT.

CDR3 protein: CASSQDQVNRGGRPYNEQFF. CDR3 DNA sequence: TGCGCCAGCAGCCAAGACCAGGTAAATCGCGGGGGCCGACCCTACAATGAGCAGTTCTTC. This chain uses TRBV4-1 with TRBJ2-1; D is perhaps TRBD2 (7 bases). Germline assignment: CDR1 MGHRA and CDR2 YSYEKL. Trimming left V 0 bases short and J 2 bases short, with 23 bases between. The CDR3 totals 20 residues.

In DNA form, the CDR3 reads TGTGCCAGCAGCCCTCCCGGGGGCTATGGCTACACCTTC. Amino acids: CASSPPGGYGYTF. This chain uses TRBV27 with TRBJ1-2; tentative D call: TRBD1 (5 bases). The CDR3 is made up of 13 amino acids. V lost 6 bases and J 4 bases, leaving 12 bases between the germline ends. Germline V lookup: CDR1 MNHEY, CDR2 SMNVEV (reference sequence).

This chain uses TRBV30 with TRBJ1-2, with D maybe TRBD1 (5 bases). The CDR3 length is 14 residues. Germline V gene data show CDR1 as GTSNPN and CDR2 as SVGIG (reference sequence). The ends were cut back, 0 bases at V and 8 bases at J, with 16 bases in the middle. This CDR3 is CAWSVRLGGDGYTF. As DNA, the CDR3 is TGTGCCTGGAGTGTACGCTTGGGAGGGGACGGCTACACCTTC.

CDR3 protein: CASSQELLMKTSYEQYF. CDR3 DNA: TGCGCCAGCAGCCAAGAATTACTAATGAAGACCTCCTACGAGCAGTACTTC. J is TRBJ2-7 and V is TRBV4-1; no reliable D call. V lost 0 bases to trimming and J lost 0 bases, with 15 bases between them. The CDR3 covers 17 residues. Germline CDR1 MGHRA, CDR2 YSYEKL.

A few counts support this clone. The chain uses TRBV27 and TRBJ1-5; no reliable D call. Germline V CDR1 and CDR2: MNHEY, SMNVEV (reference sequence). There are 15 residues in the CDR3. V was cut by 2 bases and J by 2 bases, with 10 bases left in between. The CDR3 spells CASSLAGFGNQPQHF. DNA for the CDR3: TGTGCCAGCAGTTTAGCCGGGTTCGGCAATCAGCCCCAGCATTTT.

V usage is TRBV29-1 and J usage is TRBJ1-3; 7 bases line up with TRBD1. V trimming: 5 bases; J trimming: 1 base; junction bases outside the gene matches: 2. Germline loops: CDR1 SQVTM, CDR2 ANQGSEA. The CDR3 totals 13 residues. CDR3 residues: CSVSRGSGNTIYF. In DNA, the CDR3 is TGCAGCGTTTCCAGGGGGTCTGGAAACACCATATATTTT.